These T cell receptor beta chains were read from a single sample in a study of blood T cell repertoires in COVID-19. Sequencing was performed with immunoSEQ multiplex PCR; in TCRdb, only in-frame clones are kept and a portion is missing. The sample has about 160,000 clones; 60% to 85% are singletons. Sequenced sample: peripheral blood. The receptors derive from a man in his sixties with acute or convalescent COVID-19. CDR3s include the opening cysteine and the closing phenylalanine or tryptophan. D genes are given only for firm matches. Size is stated for part of the rows, as once, few or many counts, or as a class when the clone is expanded.

abundance	d_gene	j_gene	v_gene	CDR3aa	CDR3nt
-	-	TRBJ2-7	TRBV28	CASSPTAYEQYF	TGTGCCAGCAGTCCCACTGCCTACGAGCAGTACTTC
-	-	TRBJ1-1	TRBV7-2	CASSPSPTGEAFF	TGTGCCAGCAGCCCCAGTCCCACAGGGGAAGCTTTCTTT
few	-	TRBJ2-7	TRBV7-2	CASSLGRTYEQYF	TGTGCCAGCAGCTTAGGCAGGACCTACGAGCAGTACTTC
-	-	TRBJ1-2	TRBV4-1	CASSSPRAPYGYTF	TGCGCCAGCAGCTCTCCGCGGGCGCCCTATGGCTACACCTTC
-	-	TRBJ2-7	TRBV5-6	CASSLGTGPTYEQYF	TGTGCCAGCAGCCTAGGGACTGGGCCGACCTACGAGCAGTACTTC
-	-	TRBJ2-3	TRBV27	CASSLELADTQYF	TGTGCCAGCAGTTTAGAGTTGGCAGATACGCAGTATTTT
-	-	TRBJ2-3	TRBV19	CASIGFTDTQYF	TGTGCCAGTATTGGCTTCACAGATACGCAGTATTTT
-	-	TRBJ1-1	TRBV20-1	CSARGGPEAFF	TGCAGTGCTAGAGGCGGCCCCGAAGCTTTCTTT
-	TRBD1	TRBJ2-5	TRBV27	CASRPGTGNAETQYF	TGTGCCAGCAGGCCCGGGACAGGGAACGCGGAGACCCAGTACTTC
-	TRBD1	TRBJ1-3	TRBV9	CASSAPQGSGNTIYF	TGTGCCAGCAGCGCACCACAGGGGTCTGGAAACACCATATATTTT
-	TRBD1	TRBJ1-4	TRBV28	CASSLWTGSGEKLFF	TGTGCCAGCAGTTTATGGACAGGGTCGGGGGAAAAACTGTTTTTT
-	TRBD1	TRBJ1-1	TRBV30	CAWSVPGTGVAGAFF	TGTGCCTGGAGTGTACCCGGGACAGGGGTGGCGGGAGCTTTCTTT
-	TRBD2	TRBJ2-1	TRBV20-1	CSGGGGNEQFF	TGCAGTGGCGGGGGGGGGAATGAGCAGTTCTTC
-	-	TRBJ2-7	TRBV29-1	CSVRTASYEQYF	TGCAGCGTGCGGACAGCATCCTACGAGCAGTACTTC